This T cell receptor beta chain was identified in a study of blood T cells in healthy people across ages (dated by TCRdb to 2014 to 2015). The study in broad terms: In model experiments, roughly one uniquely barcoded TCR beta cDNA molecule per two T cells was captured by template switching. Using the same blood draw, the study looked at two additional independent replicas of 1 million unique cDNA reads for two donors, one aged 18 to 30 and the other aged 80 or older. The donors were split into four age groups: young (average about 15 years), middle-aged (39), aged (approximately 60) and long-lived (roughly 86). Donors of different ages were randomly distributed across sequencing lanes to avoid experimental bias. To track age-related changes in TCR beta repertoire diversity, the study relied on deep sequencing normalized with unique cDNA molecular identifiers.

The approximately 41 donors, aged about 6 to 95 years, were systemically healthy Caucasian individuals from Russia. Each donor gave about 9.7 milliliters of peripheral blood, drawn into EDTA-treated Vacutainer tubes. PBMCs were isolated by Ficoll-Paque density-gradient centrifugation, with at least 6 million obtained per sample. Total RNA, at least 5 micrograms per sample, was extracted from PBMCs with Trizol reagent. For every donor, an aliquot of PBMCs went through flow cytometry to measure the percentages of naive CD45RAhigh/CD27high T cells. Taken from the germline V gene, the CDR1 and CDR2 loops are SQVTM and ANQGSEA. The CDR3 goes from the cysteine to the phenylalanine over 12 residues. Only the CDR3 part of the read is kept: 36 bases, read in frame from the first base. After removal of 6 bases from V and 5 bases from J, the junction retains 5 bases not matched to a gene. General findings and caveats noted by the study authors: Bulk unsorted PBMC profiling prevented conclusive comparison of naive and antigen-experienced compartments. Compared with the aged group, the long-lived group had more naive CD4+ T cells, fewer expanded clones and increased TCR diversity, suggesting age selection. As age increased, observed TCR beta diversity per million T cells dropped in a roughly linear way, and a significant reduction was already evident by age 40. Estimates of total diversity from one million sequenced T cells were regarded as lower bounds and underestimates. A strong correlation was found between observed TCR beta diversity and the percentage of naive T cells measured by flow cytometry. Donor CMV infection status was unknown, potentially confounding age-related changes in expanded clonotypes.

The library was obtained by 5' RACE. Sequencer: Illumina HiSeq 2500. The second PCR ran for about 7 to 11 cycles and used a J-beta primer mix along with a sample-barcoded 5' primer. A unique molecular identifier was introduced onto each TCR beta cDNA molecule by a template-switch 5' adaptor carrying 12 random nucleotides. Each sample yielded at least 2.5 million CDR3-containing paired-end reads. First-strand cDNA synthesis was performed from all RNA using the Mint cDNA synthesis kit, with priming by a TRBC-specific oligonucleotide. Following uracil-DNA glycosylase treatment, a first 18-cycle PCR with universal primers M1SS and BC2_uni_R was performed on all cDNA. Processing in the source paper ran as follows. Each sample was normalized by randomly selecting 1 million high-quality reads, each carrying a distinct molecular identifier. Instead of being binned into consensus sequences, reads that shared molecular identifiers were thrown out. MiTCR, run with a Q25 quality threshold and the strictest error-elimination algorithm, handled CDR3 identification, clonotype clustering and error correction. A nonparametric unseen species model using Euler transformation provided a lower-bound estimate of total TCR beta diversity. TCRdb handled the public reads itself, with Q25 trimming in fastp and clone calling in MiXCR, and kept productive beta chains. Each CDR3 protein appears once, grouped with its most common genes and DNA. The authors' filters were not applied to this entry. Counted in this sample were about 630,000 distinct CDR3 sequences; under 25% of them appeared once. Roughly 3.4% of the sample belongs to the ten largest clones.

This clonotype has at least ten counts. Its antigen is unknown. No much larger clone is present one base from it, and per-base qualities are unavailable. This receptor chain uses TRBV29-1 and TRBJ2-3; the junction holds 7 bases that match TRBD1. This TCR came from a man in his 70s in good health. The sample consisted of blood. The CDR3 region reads CSVNRGRDTQYF. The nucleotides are TGCAGCGTGAACAGGGGCAGAGATACGCAGTATTTT.